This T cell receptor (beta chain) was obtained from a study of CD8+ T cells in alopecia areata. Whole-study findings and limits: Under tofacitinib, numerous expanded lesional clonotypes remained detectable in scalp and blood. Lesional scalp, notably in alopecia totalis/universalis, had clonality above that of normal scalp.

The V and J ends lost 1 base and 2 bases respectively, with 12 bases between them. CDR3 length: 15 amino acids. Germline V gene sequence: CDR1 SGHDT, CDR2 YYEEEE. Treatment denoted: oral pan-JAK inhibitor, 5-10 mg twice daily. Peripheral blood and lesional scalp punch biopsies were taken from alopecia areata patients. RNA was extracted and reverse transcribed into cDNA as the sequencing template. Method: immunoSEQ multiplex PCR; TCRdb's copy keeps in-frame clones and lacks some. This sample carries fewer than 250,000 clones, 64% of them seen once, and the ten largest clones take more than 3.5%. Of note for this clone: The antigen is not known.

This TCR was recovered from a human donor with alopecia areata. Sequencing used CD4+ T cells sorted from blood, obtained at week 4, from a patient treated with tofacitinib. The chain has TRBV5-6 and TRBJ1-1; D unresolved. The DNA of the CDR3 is TGTGCCAGCAGCTTGTTCGCTCTTGGCAACACTGAAGCTTTCTTT. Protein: CASSLFALGNTEAFF. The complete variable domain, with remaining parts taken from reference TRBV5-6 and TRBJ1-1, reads DAGVTQSPTHLIKTRGQQVTLRCSPKSGHDTVSWYQQALGQGPQFIFQYYEEEERQRGNFPDRFSGHQFPNYSSELNVNALLLGDSALYLCASSLFALGNTEAFFGQGTRLTVV.